The 10 T cell receptor beta chains listed next were all sequenced from one sample in a study of lymphopenia after photon versus proton radiotherapy. This table comes from immunoSEQ multiplex PCR, and its TCRdb copy is limited to in-frame clones, with some not included. The sample includes approximately 30,000 clones, about 81% of them seen just once. This specimen consisted of peripheral blood, obtained from a patient treated with photon-based radiotherapy. The receptors derive from a middle-aged man with gastric cancer.

The rearrangement uses TRBV15 and TRBJ2-7, with a tentative D call TRBD1 (6 bases). V was shortened by 6 bases and J by 3 bases, with 9 bases between the two germline ends. Germline V gene data show CDR1 as LNHNV and CDR2 as YYDKDF (reference sequence). The CDR3 is 12 residues long. CDR3: CATSVQGYEQYF. CDR3 DNA sequence: TGTGCCACCAGTGTACAGGGCTACGAGCAGTACTTC.

The J gene is TRBJ1-2, the V gene TRBV6-6, with D hard to call. V shed 5 bases and J shed 4 bases, with 11 bases lying between them. CDR3 length: 13 residues. Germline V gene lookup returns CDR1 MNHNY and CDR2 SVGAGI (reference sequence). In DNA form, the CDR3 reads TGTGCCAGCAGTACGAGCGATTTCTATGGCTACACCTTC. Its protein is CASSTSDFYGYTF.

The chain joins TRBV4-1 to TRBJ2-1; no reliable D call. This CDR3 is 14 amino acids long. CDR1 is MGHRA, CDR2 YSYEKL, per germline. V was trimmed by 0 bases and J by 7 bases, leaving 10 bases between them. CDR3 nucleotides: TGCGCCAGCAGCCAAGAATGGCTTCCTAATGAGCAGTTCTTC. Translating gives CASSQEWLPNEQFF.

The CDR3 DNA reads TGTGCCAGCAGCGGGATGGGTTCACGCGAGCAGTACGTC. Translating gives CASSGMGSREQYV. The V and J genes are TRBV11-2 and TRBJ2-7; D unresolved. The germline V gene encodes CDR1 SGHAT and CDR2 FQNNGV. V shed 5 bases and J shed 6 bases, with 14 bases lying between them. The CDR3 has 13 residues.

The J gene is TRBJ1-2, the V gene TRBV6-1, with 9 bases fitting TRBD1. Per the germline V gene, CDR1 is MNHNS and CDR2 is SASEGT. V trimming: 6 bases; J trimming: 7 bases; junction bases outside the gene matches: 6. The CDR3 spans 13 residues. CDR3 in amino acids: CASRATGGGGYTF. In nucleotides, the CDR3 is TGTGCCAGCAGAGCTACAGGGGGCGGTGGCTACACCTTC.

The chain couples TRBV7-9 to TRBJ1-3, with a possible D match to TRBD1 (5 bases). Looked up from germline, CDR1 is SEHNR and CDR2 is FQNEAQ (reference sequence). This CDR3 contains 13 residues. V lost 5 bases and J lost 2, with 7 bases in between. CDR3 residues: CASSGGAGNTIYF. The CDR3 DNA reads as TGTGCCAGCAGCGGGGGGGCTGGAAACACCATATATTTT.

This sequence joins TRBV19 and TRBJ1-4; TRBD1 matches at 12 bases. The CDR3 spans 18 residues. Per germline, CDR1 LNHDA and CDR2 SQIVND (reference sequence). J gave up 5 bases and V 5 bases, and 12 bases lay outside the gene matches. The CDR3 sequence is CASSPTGTGGARNEKLFF. CDR3 DNA sequence: TGTGCCAGTAGTCCCACCGGGACAGGGGGCGCCCGGAATGAAAAACTGTTTTTT. The variable domain in full, completed from reference TRBV19 and TRBJ1-4, reads DGGITQSPKYLFRKEGQNVTLSCEQNLNHDAMYWYRQDPGQGLRLIYYSQIVNDFQKGDIAEGYSVSREKKESFPLTVTSAQKNPTAFYLCASSPTGTGGARNEKLFFGSGTQLSVL.

The V and J genes are TRBV4-3 and TRBJ2-2; 7 bases are shared with TRBD1. The CDR3 consists of 13 residues. The V gene end was trimmed by 5 bases and the J gene end by 6 bases; junction bases not matched to a gene: 3. Germline CDR1 and CDR2: LGHNA and YSLEER. The CDR3: CASSSTGAGELFF. CDR3 sequence (DNA): TGCGCCAGCAGCTCCACAGGGGCCGGGGAGCTGTTTTTT.

The chain employs TRBV13 and TRBJ1-1, with unresolved D. This CDR3 region has 14 residues. Germline V gene lookup returns CDR1 PRHDT and CDR2 FYEKMQ (reference sequence). V lost 3 bases and J 2 bases, leaving 10 bases between the germline ends. The CDR3 DNA reads TGTGCCAGCAGCTTTCGGGGTTTCAACACTGAAGCTTTCTTT. This sequence encodes CASSFRGFNTEAFF.

The chain joins TRBV5-6 to TRBJ1-5; 8 nucleotides line up with TRBD1. This CDR3 is built from 14 residues. The V gene's germline CDR1 is SGHDT and CDR2 YYEEEE. The junction had 3 bases not matched to a gene; V was cut back by 0 bases and J by 7 bases. DNA for the CDR3: TGTGCCAGCAGCTTGGGGACAGGGTTCCAGCCCCAGCATTTT. It is translated as CASSLGTGFQPQHF.